This is a list of T cell receptor beta chains from one sample in a study of T-cell reconstitution after alpha-beta-depleted transplantation in children. TCRdb re-called the PCR reads through MiXCR, storing one row per CDR3 protein. This sample has around 16,000 distinct CDR3 sequences, with 4.5% to 6% found just once. The sample here was PBMCs, taken before TCRalphabeta/CD19-depleted stem cell transplant. Source of these receptors: a boy younger than 18 with acute lymphoblastic leukemia, due to receive a stem cell transplant. Each CDR3 is given with its conserved first and last residue. A D gene is named only where the DNA matches it firmly. Clone size appears in some rows only: once, few, many, or a class for an expanded clone.

D	V	J	size	DNA	CDR3
.	TRBV4-1	TRBJ2-4	many	TGCGCCAGCGGTTCAGTAGGGGGCAAAAACATTCAGTACTTC	CASGSVGGKNIQYF
.	TRBV4-3	TRBJ1-2	many	TGCGCCAGCAGCCAAGATCGAGGCGGCTACACCTTC	CASSQDRGGYTF
.	TRBV2	TRBJ2-1	many	TGTGCCAGCAAGAGGGCAGTTCGCCAGATCTACAATGAGCAGTTCTTC	CASKRAVRQIYNEQFF
TRBD1	TRBV4-1	TRBJ1-2	many	TGCGCCAGCAGCCAAGATTCCCGGGACAGGGGGCCCAATGGCTACACCTTC	CASSQDSRDRGPNGYTF
.	TRBV12-3/TRBV12-4	TRBJ1-2	many	TGTGCCAGCAGTTTCTTGGGCTATGGCTACACCTTC	CASSFLGYGYTF
.	TRBV5-6	TRBJ2-6	many	TGTGCCAGCAGCCCCGGGAGCTCTGGGGCCAACGTCCTGACTTTC	CASSPGSSGANVLTF
.	TRBV4-3	TRBJ2-7	many	TGCGCCAGCAGCCAGGGGCAGCCGTTGATCTACGAGCAGTACTTC	CASSQGQPLIYEQYF
.	TRBV20-1	TRBJ1-4	medium-sized	TGCAGTGCTAGAGAAAACCTAAGTAATGAAAAACTGTTTTTT	CSARENLSNEKLFF
.	TRBV6-1	TRBJ2-2	many	TGTGCCAGCAGACATCATTTCAGGGAAACCGGGGAGCTGTTTTTT	CASRHHFRETGELFF
TRBD2	TRBV7-6	TRBJ2-1	medium-sized	TGTGCCAGCAGCTTAGAGTCTTCTAGCGGGAGTGTTGAGCAGTTCTTC	CASSLESSSGSVEQFF
.	TRBV7-2	TRBJ1-1	many	TGTGCCAGCAGCTCCCAGGGGACAACTGAAGCTTTCTTT	CASSSQGTTEAFF
.	TRBV28	TRBJ1-2	many	TGTGCCAGCAGTTTACCAGGGGAGGGGAACTATGGCTACACCTTC	CASSLPGEGNYGYTF
.	TRBV29-1	TRBJ1-2	many	TGCAAAGCCCTGACGGGTTTCTATGGCTACACCTTC	CKALTGFYGYTF
.	TRBV3-1	TRBJ2-3	.	TGTGCCACCTGCCAGGTCGGGGCTAGCACAGATACGCAGTATTTT	CATCQVGASTDTQYF
.	TRBV7-8	TRBJ2-7	many	TGTGCCAGCAGTCTAACGGTGAGGGGAAGCTCCTACGAGCAGTACTTC	CASSLTVRGSSYEQYF